These 29 T cell receptor delta chains were all obtained from the same sample, sequenced in a study of gamma-delta chains in newborns, infants, children. With CATT, TCRdb re-called clones from the reads. The table records 9,200 or so delta-chain clones, 20% to 25% of them present only once. The sample consisted of blood. These receptor sequences come from a child who was a newborn, infant or young child, either healthy, febrile or measles-vaccinated (not recorded which).

This clone showed up just a few times. Other DNA sequences in the sample encode the same CDR3. The chain is built from TRDV2 and TRDJ1; 10 positions match TRDD3. CDR1 is GEAIGNYY and CDR2 is EKD in the germline V gene. The V gene end was trimmed by 0 bases and the J gene end by 2 bases; junction bases not matched to a gene: 5. CDR3 length: 16 residues. DNA for the CDR3: TGTGCCTGTGACACCGTAGGGGGATACGCGACCGATAAACTCATCTTT. Translating it yields CACDTVGGYATDKLIF.

J is TRDJ1 and V is TRDV2; D is possibly TRDD3 (5 bases). There are 15 residues in the CDR3. Germline lookup yields CDR1 GEAIGNYY and CDR2 EKD. V lost 3 bases and J 7 bases, leaving 20 bases between the germline ends. CDR3: CACDLPWDPGGKLIF. The CDR3 coding sequence is TGTGCCTGTGACCTCCCTTGGGATCCCGGAGGTAAACTCATCTTT.

This clone qualifies as medium-sized. The chain recombines TRDV1 with TRDJ3, with D possibly matching TRDD3 (5 bases). There are 22 residues in the CDR3. Trimming took off 0 bases at V and 5 bases at J, with 26 bases between the two ends. The germline CDR1 and CDR2 sequences are TSWWSYY and QGS. CDR3 protein: CALGELRKEVSPGVRDTRQMFF. The DNA of the CDR3 is TGTGCTCTTGGGGAACTCCGCAAAGAGGTCAGCCCGGGGGTCCGGGACACCCGACAGATGTTTTTC.

The table lists this clone with a few counts. The CDR3 region is CACDTMGIGDTNFETDKLIF. In DNA, the CDR3 is TGTGCCTGTGACACCATGGGGATTGGGGATACGAATTTCGAGACCGATAAACTCATCTTT. The J gene is TRDJ1, the V gene TRDV2; 9 bases agree with TRDD3. From germline, CDR1 is GEAIGNYY and CDR2 EKD. CDR3 length equals 20 residues. Trimming took 0 bases from V and 2 from J; bases not matched to a gene: 18.

This clone came up a few times. The chain links TRDV2 to TRDJ2, with 12 bases that match TRDD3. This CDR3 contains 17 residues. J lost 8 bases, V lost 3 bases, and 12 bases had no gene match. The germline gives CDR1 GEAIGNYY, CDR2 EKD. CDR3 region: CACDSLTGGYKTAQLFF. CDR3 sequence (DNA): TGTGCCTGTGACTCCCTTACTGGGGGATACAAAACGGCACAACTCTTCTTT.

The V gene is TRDV1, the J gene TRDJ1, with TRDD3 identical over 9 bases. This CDR3 comprises 22 residues. Germline trimming cut 0 bases from V and 5 bases from J; bases unmatched to any gene: 25. Germline CDR1 TSWWSYY, CDR2 QGS. CDR3 in amino acids: CALGELVTISYRGDTGADKLIF. The DNA of the CDR3 is TGTGCTCTTGGGGAACTGGTCACGATTTCCTATCGCGGGGATACGGGAGCTGATAAACTCATCTTT.

The rearrangement links TRDV2 to TRDJ1, with D possibly matching TRDD3 (5 bases). The CDR3 is 20 amino acids. V lost 2 bases, J lost 4 bases, and 31 bases lay in between. CDR1 and CDR2 from the germline V gene are GEAIGNYY and EKD. CDR3 protein: CACDKVTTSGTDLVDDKLIF. The CDR3 nucleotides read TGTGCCTGTGACAAGGTCACTACTTCGGGGACCGATTTAGTTGACGATAAACTCATCTTT.

This chain joins TRDV2 and TRDJ3; TRDD3 aligns across 8 bases. This CDR3 is 20 amino acids long. The germline CDR1 and CDR2 sequences are GEAIGNYY and EKD. V lost 2 bases to trimming and J lost 0 bases; unmatched junction nucleotides: 11. The CDR3 protein is CACDSVGYARSSWDTRQMFF. The CDR3, as DNA: TGTGCCTGTGACAGCGTGGGATACGCCCGAAGCTCCTGGGACACCCGACAGATGTTTTTC.

To note about this clone: The junction departs from the called germline gene at one end, perhaps through a read error. The rearrangement joins TRDV1 to TRDJ1; 9 bases agree with TRDD3. Germline loops: CDR1 TSWWSYY, CDR2 QGS. The CDR3 runs to 20 residues. This CDR3 reads CAIGDRPKYWGRPYTDKLIF. The CDR3 DNA sequence: TGTGCTATTGGGGACAGACCTAAATACTGGGGGAGACCGTACACCGATAAACTCATCTTT.

J is TRDJ1 and V is TRDV2; 9 bases fit TRDD3. Trimming removed 0 bases from V and 0 bases from J; junction bases left unmatched: 10. CDR1 is GEAIGNYY and CDR2 is EKD in the germline V gene. CDR3 length equals 18 residues. The CDR3 here is CACDTLLTGGPNTDKLIF. As DNA, the CDR3 is TGTGCCTGTGACACCCTCCTGACTGGGGGACCGAACACCGATAAACTCATCTTT.

This clone was observed a few times. The chain recombines TRDV2 with TRDJ3, with 9 bases matching TRDD3. V lost 1 base and J lost 0; bases outside the gene matches: 6. Germline lookup yields CDR1 GEAIGNYY and CDR2 EKD. The CDR3 is made up of 19 amino acids. Here the CDR3 reads CACDTLLGDDSWDTRQMFF. CDR3 DNA sequence: TGTGCCTGTGACACTTTACTGGGGGACGACTCCTGGGACACCCGACAGATGTTTTTC.

This chain's CDR3 is CACGSSWGQYTDKLIF. The CDR3 DNA follows: TGTGCCTGTGGCTCTAGCTGGGGACAGTACACCGATAAACTCATCTTT. The rearrangement links TRDV2 to TRDJ1, with D possibly TRDD3 on 6 matching bases. The CDR3 totals 16 residues. Germline loops: CDR1 GEAIGNYY, CDR2 EKD. Trimming left V 5 bases short and J 0 bases short, with 18 bases between.

There are a few counts of this clone. This chain connects TRDV1 to TRDJ1, with 10 bases that match TRDD3. CDR1 is TSWWSYY and CDR2 is QGS in the germline V gene. V dropped 3 bases and J dropped 1; count of bases not matched to a gene: 23. CDR3 length equals 22 residues. As DNA, the CDR3 is TGTGCTCTTGGGGACTCCGCGGGGCTTCCCGGACCACTGGGGGATCCCACCGATAAACTCATCTTT. It is translated as CALGDSAGLPGPLGDPTDKLIF.

Only a few counts were recorded for this clone. This chain joins TRDV2 and TRDJ1; 10 nucleotides line up with TRDD3. CDR1 and CDR2 (germline): GEAIGNYY, EKD. The CDR3 is 17 residues long. J gave up 5 bases and V 0 bases, and 11 bases lay outside the gene matches. The CDR3 DNA reads TGTGCCTGTGACACCTTACCGGGGGATACGGCGTTAGATAAACTCATCTTT. This gives the protein CACDTLPGDTALDKLIF.

This clone was found a few times. This rearrangement joins TRDV2 to TRDJ1, with a weak D call TRDD3 (5 bases). This CDR3 contains 17 residues. Germline-derived CDR1 and CDR2 are GEAIGNYY and EKD. V was cut by 0 bases and J by 0 bases, with 16 bases left in between. DNA of the CDR3: TGTGCCTGTGACACCCTGGGAGACTCGTCGTACACCGATAAACTCATCTTT. Translation gives CACDTLGDSSYTDKLIF.

This clone was recorded only once. Compared with germline, one end of the junction differs, possibly owing to a read error. The genes are TRDV2 and TRDJ1; the match to TRDD3 covers 10 bases. Per germline, CDR1 GEAIGNYY and CDR2 EKD. The CDR3 runs to 20 residues. The CDR3 DNA is TGTGCCTGTGACCCCTTACTGGGGGATGCCAGGAGGGCTTACACCGATAAAATCATCTTT. Its translation: CACDPLLGDARRAYTDKIIF.

The chain links TRDV1 to TRDJ1; 13 bases align to TRDD3. J lost 0 bases, V lost 5 bases, and 24 bases had no gene match. Germline V gives CDR1 TSWWSYY, CDR2 QGS. This CDR3 contains 23 residues. CDR3 region: CALGTPRSPHWGIRPMYTDKLIF. The CDR3 nucleotides read TGTGCTCTTGGGACCCCAAGGTCCCCCCACTGGGGGATACGCCCTATGTACACCGATAAACTCATCTTT.

The V gene is TRDV2, the J gene TRDJ1; D call uncertain. Between the trimmed V and J ends, which lost 0 bases and 5 bases, there was a span of 15 bases. Germline V gene data show CDR1 as GEAIGNYY and CDR2 as EKD. The CDR3 is 15 residues long. The CDR3 loop is CACDTVGVPRDKLIF. In nucleotides, the CDR3 is TGTGCCTGTGACACCGTAGGGGTCCCTAGGGATAAACTCATCTTT.

This clone is termed medium-sized. The rearrangement joins TRDV2 to TRDJ1; 13 positions match TRDD3. The CDR3 totals 16 residues. J was trimmed by 5 bases and V by 2 bases; bases with no gene match: 7. Germline V gene data show CDR1 as GEAIGNYY and CDR2 as EKD. As DNA, the CDR3 is TGTGCCTGTGACAACTTACTGGGGGATACGAGAGATAAACTCATCTTT. Amino acids: CACDNLLGDTRDKLIF.

This clone was detected only a few times. The rearrangement joins TRDV2 to TRDJ1, with a weak D call TRDD3 (6 bases). V lost 0 bases to trimming and J lost 1 base, with 14 bases between them. CDR3 length: 16 residues. CDR1 and CDR2 from the germline V gene are GEAIGNYY and EKD. CDR3 protein: CACDTVGGGPTDKLIF. The CDR3 DNA sequence: TGTGCCTGTGACACCGTTGGTGGGGGTCCCACCGATAAACTCATCTTT.

The chain is built from TRDV2 and TRDJ1; 12 nucleotides agree with TRDD3. CDR3 size: 15 residues. The trim removed 1 base at V and 11 bases at J, leaving 10 bases unmatched. Per germline, CDR1 GEAIGNYY and CDR2 EKD. The CDR3: CACDTLLGDTRDLIF. CDR3 nucleotide sequence: TGTGCCTGTGACACGTTACTGGGGGATACTAGGGATCTCATCTTT.

The CDR3 sequence: CALGEPHILAGYTDKLIF. The DNA for the CDR3 is TGTGCTCTTGGGGAACCTCACATCCTGGCCGGGTACACCGATAAACTCATCTTT. The chain is built from TRDV1 and TRDJ1; D remains ambiguous. Trimming pared 1 base from V and 0 bases from J, leaving 18 bases between. The length of the CDR3 is 18 residues. Germline CDR1 and CDR2: TSWWSYY and QGS.

This clone was seen a handful of times. A far larger clone is one nucleotide away, so this likely arose from a read error. J is TRDJ2 and V is TRDV2; 12 bases agree with TRDD3. Trimming took 5 bases from V and 0 from J; bases not matched to a gene: 12. CDR1 and CDR2 (germline): GEAIGNYY, EKD. This CDR3 spans 19 amino acids. CDR3 nucleotides: TGTGCCTGTGTCGAAGTACTGGGGGATACCAGTGCTTTGACAGCACAACTCTTCTTT. Residues: CACVEVLGDTSALTAQLFF.

J is TRDJ1 and V is TRDV2, with TRDD3 as a possible D gene (6 bases). The V gene lost 2 bases and the J gene lost 5 bases, with 23 bases spanning the gap. This CDR3 is 17 amino acids long. Germline V gives CDR1 GEAIGNYY, CDR2 EKD. CDR3 bases: TGTGCCTGTGACAGCCTTCTCACACCAGATACGCTTGATAAACTCATCTTT. Its translation is CACDSLLTPDTLDKLIF.

This clone has just a few counts. V usage is TRDV1 and J usage is TRDJ1; D might be TRDD3 (5 bases). Germline V lookup: CDR1 TSWWSYY, CDR2 QGS. The CDR3 has 17 residues. V was shortened by 2 bases and J by 2 bases, with 18 bases between the two germline ends. CDR3 amino acids: CALGESRLFWDTDKLIF. CDR3 sequence (DNA): TGTGCTCTTGGGGAAAGTCGCCTGTTCTGGGATACCGATAAACTCATCTTT.

The chain employs TRDV2 and TRDJ1; 12 bases are a match to TRDD3. This CDR3 spans 19 amino acids. In germline, CDR1 is GEAIGNYY, CDR2 EKD. V lost 3 bases, J lost 1 base, and 14 bases stayed unmatched. The CDR3 DNA reads TGTGCCTGTGACGCCGTGGAAAACTGGGGGATACTAAGCACCGATAAACTCATCTTT. Encoded protein: CACDAVENWGILSTDKLIF.

There are a few counts of this clone. Germline and junction disagree at one end, which may indicate a read error. Distinct nucleotide sequences in the sample also encode this CDR3. The chain employs TRDV2 and TRDJ3; 13 bases are a match to TRDD3. This CDR3 is built from 22 residues. Looked up from germline, CDR1 is GEAIGNYY and CDR2 is EKD. The CDR3 coding sequence is TGTGCCTGCGACACCGTTTTACTGGGGGATACGTCAAGCTCCTGGGACACCCGACAGATGTTTTTC. Translation gives CACDTVLLGDTSSSWDTRQMFF.

V gene TRDV2 combines with J gene TRDJ1, with 11 bases fitting TRDD3. Germline loops: CDR1 GEAIGNYY, CDR2 EKD. With V trimmed by 0 bases and J by 4 bases, 9 bases remained unmatched. The CDR3 contains 17 residues. The CDR3, as DNA: TGTGCCTGTGACACCCTCCTACTGGGGGATAGGGGCGATAAACTCATCTTT. The encoded protein is CACDTLLLGDRGDKLIF.

This clone is deemed medium-sized. The chain has TRDV2 and TRDJ1; 11 bases line up with TRDD3. This CDR3 region has 16 residues. Germline V gene sequence: CDR1 GEAIGNYY, CDR2 EKD. V lost 3 bases and J lost 4; bases outside the gene matches: 9. The CDR3 loop is CACDPLLGDMDDKLIF. The CDR3 DNA is TGTGCCTGTGACCCTTTACTGGGGGATATGGACGATAAACTCATCTTT.